This T cell receptor (beta chain) originates from a study of T cell responses to AZD1222 COVID-19 vaccine (dated by TCRdb to about 2021). About the full investigation: Because spike-specific TCR depth and breadth did not differ between the two schedules, AZD1222 recipients who got a second dose at roughly 4 weeks were pooled with those who got a second dose at roughly 12 weeks. A total of 233 trial participants underwent TCR sequencing, of whom 200 to 220 received two doses of AZD1222 and about 25 received two doses of the MenACWY control vaccine. Enrollment into the trials was organized by age into subgroups of 18-55, 56-69 and 70-plus years, and those subgroups contained roughly 140, 27 and 60 TCR-sequenced participants, respectively.

About this clone itself: Its target antigen remains unknown. No qualities accompany the bases; no much larger clone lies one base away.

The germline V gene gives CDR1 as MNHEY and CDR2 as SVGAGI. There are 15 amino acids in the CDR3, from cysteine to phenylalanine inclusive. The kept DNA is CDR3 alone, 45 bases in frame from the first base. Germline trimming: 4 bases from V, 2 bases from J; junction bases outside gene matches: 7. The CDR3 regions of human TCRbeta chains were analyzed by immunosequencing. The original methods were these. TCRs in the repertoires were compared against a reference library of SARS-CoV-2-specific TCRs that had been generated with the MIRA antigen-specificity platform. Breadth was defined as the fraction of unique TCRs that were SARS-CoV-2-associated. Depth was defined as the fraction of total T cells that were SARS-CoV-2-associated. Using the MIRA data, every spike-specific TCR was mapped to the spike region that the TCR reacted to and assigned to either a CD4 or a CD8 class. Log10-transformed breadth and depth values were compared by one-way ANOVA with Sidak's multiple comparisons tests. TCRdb's version of the immuneACCESS table is confined to in-frame rearrangements and falls short of the full clone set. An unresolved V gene accounts for under half of the shortfall where checked; the remainder is of unknown origin. The DNA gave D and trimming, while V, J and clone size come from that table. This sample lists just over 70,000 clones; 85% were detected once. Around 20% of the sample lies in the top ten.

General conclusions and limits of the study: In the small 56-69-year group, the increase in depth fell short of significance, most likely because of low power. After two AZD1222 doses, both the breadth and the depth of spike-specific TCRs were significantly higher than at day 0 and than in MenACWY recipients. Reportedly, almost half of the unique spike-specific TCRs recognized epitopes lying outside the regions that are mutated in the B.1.351 and B.1.1.7 variants. Only a handful of AZD1222 recipients were SARS-CoV-2 seropositive at baseline, limiting conclusions about previously exposed vaccinees. Because no day 14 peak-response samples were available, the repertoires could be characterized only after the peak T cell response. Vaccine-associated CD4 TCRs spanned the whole spike protein, with dominant responses in regions 160-218 and 743-854. Participants were mostly white British, with more females than males. The authors suggested clonal diversity may have been underestimated.

This specimen's time point label, per the study, means: baseline before first vaccination. Vaccinee samples were obtained from the UK trials COV001 and COV002, which included a single-blind randomized controlled phase 2/3 trial of AZD1222 (ChAdOx1 nCoV-19) in healthy adults. Trial participant PBMC samples were collected at day 0 and day 28 after the second dose for TCRbeta chain sequencing. This clonotype was obtained from an adult in good health. The sequencing used peripheral blood, collected on day 0 of AZD1222 vaccination. In this chain, TRBV6-5 is recombined with TRBJ1-1; 7 nucleotides in the junction match TRBD1. The sequenced DNA is TGTGCCAGCAGTTCCGGGGGACAGTTAAACACTGAAGCTTTCTTT. The resulting protein is CASSSGGQLNTEAFF.